The clone carrying this TCR beta chain was seen more than once but under ten times. Its target is not known. These data come from a study of vaccination effects on CD4 cells after COVID-19. This CDR3 contains 13 residues. The germline CDR1 and CDR2 sequences are MDHEN and SYDVKM. Trimming took off 5 bases at V and 8 bases at J, with 12 bases between the two ends. Before sequencing took place, the ViraFEST assay used viral peptide pools to expand antigen-specific CD4+ T cells. The culture ran for roughly 10 days before CD4+ T cells were isolated. The vaccine recipients had no prior SARS-CoV-2 infection, with negative nucleocapsid antibodies. Only in-frame clones appear in the TCRdb table, and some are missing; sequencing was by immunoSEQ multiplex PCR. Seen here are just under 65,000 clones, around three quarters observed once, and the top ten hold 3.5% to 4.5%.

This sequence was found in a human donor who received a COVID-19 vaccine. This material consisted of CD4+ T cells from PBMCs cultured with HCoV-OC43 spike peptides, taken before COVID-19 vaccination. Subset described: HCoV-OC43 spike overlapping peptide pool stimulation. The chain recombines TRBV28 with TRBJ1-4; weak D call: TRBD1 (5 bases). In nucleotides, the CDR3 is TGTGCCAGCAGTCGATATCGACAGGAAAAACTGTTTTTT. Translated, it gives CASSRYRQEKLFF. The full variable domain, with the rest looked up from reference TRBV28 and TRBJ1-4, is DVKVTQSSRYLVKRTGEKVFLECVQDMDHENMFWYRQDPGLGLRLIYFSYDVKMKEKGDIPEGYSVSREKKERFSLILESASTNQTSMYLCASSRYRQEKLFFGSGTQLSVL.